This is a list of T cell receptor beta chains from one sample in a study of T cell responses to AZD1222 COVID-19 vaccine. Measured with immunoSEQ multiplex PCR; TCRdb has only the in-frame clones, and not every one. The sample has some 90,000 clones, roughly 84% seen once. The sequencing here drew on peripheral blood, taken on day 0 of AZD1222 vaccination. These receptors came from an adult in good health. Both conserved end residues are part of each CDR3. D genes are given only for firm matches. Clone size is stated in some rows and not others, as once, few, many or a class when expanded.

cdr3_nt cdr3_aa v_call d_call j_call clone_size
TGTGCCAGCTCCTCGGCAAGGGTTTACGAGCAGTACTTC CASSSARVYEQYF TRBV12-3/TRBV12-4 . TRBJ2-7 .
TGTGCCACCAGTGACGGACTAGCTGGCACAGATACGCAGTATTTT CATSDGLAGTDTQYF TRBV24-1 TRBD2 TRBJ2-3 few
TGTGCTAGTGGACCAGGGACAGGGAGCACAGATACGCAGTATTTT CASGPGTGSTDTQYF TRBV12-5 TRBD1 TRBJ2-3 .
TGTGCCAGCAGCTTAGGGCGAGGTAGGTCGGGAGCTGGTGAGCAGTTCTTC CASSLGRGRSGAGEQFF TRBV7-8 . TRBJ2-1 .
TGCAGTGCTAGTGGGTCCGCCGGGACAGGGGTCACAGATACGCAGTATTTT CSASGSAGTGVTDTQYF TRBV20-1 TRBD1 TRBJ2-3 .
TGTGCCAGCAGGGGGACTAGCGGGAGCTCCTACAATGAGCAGTTCTTC CASRGTSGSSYNEQFF TRBV19 TRBD2 TRBJ2-1 .
TGTGCCAGTAGTATCCGTCTGGGCGGCGAGCAGTACTTC CASSIRLGGEQYF TRBV19 . TRBJ2-7 .
TGCGCCAGCAGCCAAGAAGGGAATGAGCAGTTCTTC CASSQEGNEQFF TRBV4-1 . TRBJ2-1 .
TGTGCCAGCAGTGAATCGTACGGGGACTATGGGTTCTTC CASSESYGDYGFF TRBV2 TRBD2 TRBJ2-1 .
TGTGCCAGTAGTATAGGCGGGACGGGGCCCTATGGCTACACCTTC CASSIGGTGPYGYTF TRBV19 . TRBJ1-2 .
TGTGCCAGCAGTTTACCCTCTCGCGGGGGGCGCGGCTACACCTTC CASSLPSRGGRGYTF TRBV28 . TRBJ1-2 once
TGTGCCAGTCGCGACAGAAACGCGAACACCGGGGAGCTGTTTTTT CASRDRNANTGELFF TRBV2 . TRBJ2-2 .
TGTGCCAGCAGACCTAGACAGGGGAGCTACGAGCAGTACTTC CASRPRQGSYEQYF TRBV27 TRBD1 TRBJ2-7 .
TGTGCCAGCAGTTCGGGACAGAACTATGGCTACACCTTC CASSSGQNYGYTF TRBV6-5 TRBD1 TRBJ1-2 once
TGTGCCAGCAGCCTCGACAGTAATGAAAAACTGTTTTTT CASSLDSNEKLFF TRBV6-5 . TRBJ1-4 .
TGTGCCAGCAGTGGGCCCGGGGATACTGATAGCAATCAGCCCCAGCATTTT CASSGPGDTDSNQPQHF TRBV2 . TRBJ1-5 once
TGCGCCAGCACCGGCCTTTATAGCAATCAGCCCCAGCATTTT CASTGLYSNQPQHF TRBV10-1 . TRBJ1-5 .
TGCGCCAGCAGCCAAGAAATAGGGGGGGTCCACGAGCAGTACTTC CASSQEIGGVHEQYF TRBV4-3 . TRBJ2-7 .
TGTGCCAGCAGCGTAGGGACATTGAACACCGGGGAGCTGTTTTTT CASSVGTLNTGELFF TRBV9 . TRBJ2-2 .
TGTGCCAGCAGCCCCCAATTTGGGCCTACCTCCACAGATACGCAGTATTTT CASSPQFGPTSTDTQYF TRBV11-2 . TRBJ2-3 .
TGTGCCAGCTCACCACGACAGGGGGCAATGGTCGGGGAGCTGTTTTTT CASSPRQGAMVGELFF TRBV18 TRBD1 TRBJ2-2 .